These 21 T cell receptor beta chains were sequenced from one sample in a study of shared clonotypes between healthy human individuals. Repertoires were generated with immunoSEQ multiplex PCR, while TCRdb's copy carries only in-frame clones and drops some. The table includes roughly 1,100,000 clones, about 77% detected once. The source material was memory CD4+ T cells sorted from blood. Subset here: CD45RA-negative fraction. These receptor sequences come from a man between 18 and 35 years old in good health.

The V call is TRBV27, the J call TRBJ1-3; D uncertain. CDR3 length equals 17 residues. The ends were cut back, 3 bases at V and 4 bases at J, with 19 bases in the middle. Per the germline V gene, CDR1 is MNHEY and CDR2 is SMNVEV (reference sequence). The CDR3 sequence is CASSLAFRAPRGNTIYF. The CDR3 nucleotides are TGTGCCAGCAGTTTGGCCTTCCGGGCTCCAAGGGGAAACACCATATATTTT.

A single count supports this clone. CDR3 nucleotides: TGTGCCAGCAGCCTCGGGGCGGGAGGGGCCTACAATGAGCAGTTCTTC. Its translation is CASSLGAGGAYNEQFF. The J gene is TRBJ2-1, the V gene TRBV11-3; the match to TRBD2 covers 9 bases. The trim removed 5 bases at V and 2 bases at J, leaving 7 bases unmatched. Germline assignment: CDR1 SGHNT and CDR2 YENEEA. The CDR3 runs 16 residues.

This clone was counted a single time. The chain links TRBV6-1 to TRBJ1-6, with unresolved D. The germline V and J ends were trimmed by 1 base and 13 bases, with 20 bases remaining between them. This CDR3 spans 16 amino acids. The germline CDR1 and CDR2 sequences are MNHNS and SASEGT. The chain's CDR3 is CASSEGGSLLVVPLHF. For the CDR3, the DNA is TGTGCCAGCAGTGAAGGCGGCAGTCTCCTAGTAGTGCCCCTCCACTTT.

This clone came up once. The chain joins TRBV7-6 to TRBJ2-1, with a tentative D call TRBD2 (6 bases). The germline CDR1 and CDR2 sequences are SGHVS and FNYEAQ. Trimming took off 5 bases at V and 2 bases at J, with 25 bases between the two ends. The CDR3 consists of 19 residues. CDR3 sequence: CASSRESAGTSTTYNEQFF. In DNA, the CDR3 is TGTGCCAGCAGCCGTGAATCCGCCGGGACTTCCACGACCTACAATGAGCAGTTCTTC. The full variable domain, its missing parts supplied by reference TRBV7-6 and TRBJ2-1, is GAGVSQSPRYKVTKRGQDVALRCDPISGHVSLYWYRQALGQGPEFLTYFNYEAQQDKSGLPNDRFSAERPEGSISTLTIQRTEQRDSAMYRCASSRESAGTSTTYNEQFFGPGTRLTVL.

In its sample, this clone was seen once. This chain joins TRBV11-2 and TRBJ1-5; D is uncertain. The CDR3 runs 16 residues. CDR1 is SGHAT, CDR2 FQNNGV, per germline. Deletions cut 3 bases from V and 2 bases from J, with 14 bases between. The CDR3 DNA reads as TGTGCCAGCAGCTTTAGACCTCATGTAGGCAATCAGCCCCAGCATTTT. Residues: CASSFRPHVGNQPQHF.

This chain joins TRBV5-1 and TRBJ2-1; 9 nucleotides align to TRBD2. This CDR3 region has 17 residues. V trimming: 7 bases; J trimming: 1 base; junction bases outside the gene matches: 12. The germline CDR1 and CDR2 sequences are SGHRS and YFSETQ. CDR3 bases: TGCGCCAGCGGCCCCCAAACTAGCGGGCCATCCTACAATGAGCAGTTCTTC. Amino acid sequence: CASGPQTSGPSYNEQFF.

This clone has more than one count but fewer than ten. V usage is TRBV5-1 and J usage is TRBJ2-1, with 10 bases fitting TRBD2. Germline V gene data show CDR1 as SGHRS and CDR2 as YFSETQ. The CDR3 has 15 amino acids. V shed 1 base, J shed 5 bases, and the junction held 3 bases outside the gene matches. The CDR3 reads CASSLTSGIDNEQFF. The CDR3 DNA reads TGCGCCAGCAGCTTGACTAGCGGGATTGACAATGAGCAGTTCTTC.

CDR3 bases: TGTGCCAGCTCAGCCGGACAGAGACCTTTCTTT. Encoded protein: CASSAGQRPFF. This chain joins TRBV18 and TRBJ1-1; possibly TRBD1 for D (6 bases). There are 11 residues in the CDR3. Trimming took 5 bases from V and 12 from J, leaving 13 bases between them. Germline lookup yields CDR1 KGHSH and CDR2 LQKENI.

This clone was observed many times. CDR3 in amino acids: CASSLVGTNYGYTF. In DNA, the CDR3 is TGCGCCAGCAGCTTGGTTGGGACTAACTATGGCTACACCTTC. V and J are TRBV5-1 and TRBJ1-2, with no clear D. The germline V gene encodes CDR1 SGHRS and CDR2 YFSETQ. This CDR3 comprises 14 residues. With 0 bases removed from V and 0 bases from J, the gap between germline ends came to 6 bases.

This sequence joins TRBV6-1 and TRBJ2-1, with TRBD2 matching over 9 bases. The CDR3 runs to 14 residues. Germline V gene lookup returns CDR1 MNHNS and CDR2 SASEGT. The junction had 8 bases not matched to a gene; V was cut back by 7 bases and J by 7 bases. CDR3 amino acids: CASILAGELNEQFF. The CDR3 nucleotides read TGTGCCAGCATCTTAGCGGGAGAATTGAATGAGCAGTTCTTC.

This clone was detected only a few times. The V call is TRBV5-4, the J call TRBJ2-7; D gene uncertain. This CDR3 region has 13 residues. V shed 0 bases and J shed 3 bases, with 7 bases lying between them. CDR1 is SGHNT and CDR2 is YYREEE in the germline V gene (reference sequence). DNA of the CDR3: TGTGCCAGCAGCTTGGACGGTTACTACGAGCAGTACTTC. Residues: CASSLDGYYEQYF.

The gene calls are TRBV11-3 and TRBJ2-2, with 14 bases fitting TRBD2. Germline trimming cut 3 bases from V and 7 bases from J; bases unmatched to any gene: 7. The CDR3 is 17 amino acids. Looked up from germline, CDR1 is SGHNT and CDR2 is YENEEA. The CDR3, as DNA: TGTGCCAGCAGCTTTGACGGACTAGCGGGGGGAAACGGGGAGCTGTTTTTT. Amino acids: CASSFDGLAGGNGELFF.

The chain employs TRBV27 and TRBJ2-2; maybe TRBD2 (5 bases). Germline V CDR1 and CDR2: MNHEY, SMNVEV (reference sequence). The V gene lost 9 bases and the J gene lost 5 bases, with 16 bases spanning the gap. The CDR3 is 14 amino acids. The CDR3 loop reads CASGQLVETGELFF. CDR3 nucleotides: TGTGCCAGTGGTCAACTAGTGGAGACCGGGGAGCTGTTTTTT.

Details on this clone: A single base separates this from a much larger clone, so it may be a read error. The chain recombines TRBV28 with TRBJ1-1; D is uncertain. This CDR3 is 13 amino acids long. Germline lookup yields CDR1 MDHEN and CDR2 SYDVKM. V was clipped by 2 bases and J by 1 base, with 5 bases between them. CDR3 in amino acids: CASSLQENTEAFF. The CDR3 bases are TGTGCCAGCAGTTTACAGGAGAACACTGAAGCTTTCTTT.

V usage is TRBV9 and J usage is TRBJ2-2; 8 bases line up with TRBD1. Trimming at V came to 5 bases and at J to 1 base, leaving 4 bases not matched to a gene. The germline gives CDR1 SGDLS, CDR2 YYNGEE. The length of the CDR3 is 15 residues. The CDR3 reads CASRAGTGNTGELFF. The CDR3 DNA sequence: TGTGCCAGCAGGGCCGGGACAGGGAACACCGGGGAGCTGTTTTTT.

In nucleotides, the CDR3 is TGCGCCAGCTCGGAGGGGTATTCCACAGATACGCAGTATTTT. It codes for CASSEGYSTDTQYF. The chain joins TRBV4-3 to TRBJ2-3; weak D call: TRBD2 (6 bases). The V gene lost 8 bases and the J gene lost 2 bases, with 14 bases spanning the gap. Germline CDR1 and CDR2: LGHNA and YSLEER. CDR3 length equals 14 residues.

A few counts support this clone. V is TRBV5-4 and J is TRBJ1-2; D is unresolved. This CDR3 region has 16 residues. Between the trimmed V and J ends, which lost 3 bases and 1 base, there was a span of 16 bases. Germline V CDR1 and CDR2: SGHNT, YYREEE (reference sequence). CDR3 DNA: TGTGCCAGCAGCTCTTTCAACGCTGAACTTAACTATGGCTACACCTTC. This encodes CASSSFNAELNYGYTF.

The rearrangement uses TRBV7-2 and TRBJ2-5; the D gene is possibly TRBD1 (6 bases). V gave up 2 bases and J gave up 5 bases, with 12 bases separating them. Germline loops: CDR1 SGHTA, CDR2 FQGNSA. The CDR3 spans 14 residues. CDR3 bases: TGTGCCAGCAGCTTACTTGGGGGCCCGGAGACCCAGTACTTC. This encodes CASSLLGGPETQYF.

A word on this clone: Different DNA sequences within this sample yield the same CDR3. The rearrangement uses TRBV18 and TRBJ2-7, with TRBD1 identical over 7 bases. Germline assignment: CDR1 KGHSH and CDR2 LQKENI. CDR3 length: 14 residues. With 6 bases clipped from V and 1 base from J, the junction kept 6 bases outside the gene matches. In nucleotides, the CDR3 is TGTGCCAGCTCCCCGGACAGGAATTCCTACGAGCAGTACTTC. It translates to CASSPDRNSYEQYF.

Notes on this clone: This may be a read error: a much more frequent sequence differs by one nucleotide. For the CDR3, the DNA is TGTGCCAGCAGTTTTGCAGATACGCAGTATTTT. Its translation: CASSFADTQYF. The V call is TRBV28, the J call TRBJ2-3; no clear D. V shed 3 bases and J shed 4 bases, with 2 bases lying between them. CDR1 MDHEN and CDR2 SYDVKM come from the germline V gene. The CDR3 sequence is 11 residues long.

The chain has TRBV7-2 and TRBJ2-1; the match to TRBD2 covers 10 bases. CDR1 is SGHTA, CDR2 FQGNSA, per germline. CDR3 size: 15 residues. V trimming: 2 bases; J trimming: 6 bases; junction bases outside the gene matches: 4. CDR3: CASSLQSSGSNEQFF. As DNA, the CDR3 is TGTGCCAGCAGCTTACAGTCTAGCGGGAGCAATGAGCAGTTCTTC.